The 31 T cell receptor beta chains reported below all come from one sample, sequenced in a study of persistence of HIV-infected CD4 T cells. No cognate antigen is known for these TCRs. The immunoSEQ assay was version 4, run in survey mode. Assay: immunoSEQ multiplex PCR; the TCRdb copy retains only in-frame clones and omits some. The repertoire has 46,000 or so clones, over 70% of them found once; the top ten carry 2.5% to 3%. The stimulus was lysate of CMV-infected fibroblasts, about 10 ug/mL. CD40L/CD69 double-negative CD45RO-high memory CD4+ T cells were collected. The sample was CD4+ T cells sorted from PBMCs after 18-hour stimulation, taken from a patient who received antiretroviral therapy. These receptors came from an adult man with HIV who was CMV-seropositive.

This clone was recorded a few times. The rearrangement joins TRBV28 to TRBJ1-3; D call uncertain. The CDR3 sequence is 13 residues long. Trimming took 2 bases from V and 4 from J, leaving 6 bases between them. The germline V gene has CDR1 MDHEN and CDR2 SYDVKM. The CDR3 DNA reads as TGTGCCAGCAGTTTACCACCCGGAAACACCATATATTTT. It specifies CASSLPPGNTIYF.

This clone is labeled as medium-sized. This rearrangement joins TRBV30 to TRBJ1-4, with D hard to call. V lost 3 bases to trimming and J lost 1 base, with 9 bases between them. There are 14 residues in the CDR3. Germline V gene data show CDR1 as GTSNPN and CDR2 as SVGIG (reference sequence). The CDR3 DNA reads TGTGCCTGGAGCTTAGGAGGAACTAATGAAAAACTGTTTTTT. This gives the protein CAWSLGGTNEKLFF.

This clone was picked up a small number of times. V and J are TRBV7-9 and TRBJ2-6; 8 positions agree with TRBD1. Trimming at V came to 3 bases and at J to 4 bases, leaving 8 bases not matched to a gene. The CDR3 spans 17 residues. The germline V gene encodes CDR1 SEHNR and CDR2 FQNEAQ (reference sequence). CDR3 coding DNA: TGTGCCAGCAGCTTTCCCCAGGGGGCTGGAGGGGCCAACGTCCTGACTTTC. Its protein is CASSFPQGAGGANVLTF.

The chain is built from TRBV27 and TRBJ1-2; tentatively, D is TRBD1 (5 bases). The CDR3 has 14 residues. Germline V gene sequence: CDR1 MNHEY, CDR2 SMNVEV (reference sequence). V was pared by 0 bases and J by 5 bases, with 10 bases between. The CDR3, as DNA: TGTGCCAGCAGTTTATCGGGGGGGTTTTATGGCTACACCTTC. Protein sequence: CASSLSGGFYGYTF.

The chain links TRBV9 to TRBJ2-2; weak D call: TRBD2 (6 bases). Trimming removed 0 bases from V and 4 bases from J, with 13 bases in between. The CDR3 spans 16 residues. Germline loops: CDR1 SGDLS, CDR2 YYNGEE. CDR3 sequence reads: CASSVETGAGTGELFF. CDR3 DNA: TGTGCCAGCAGCGTAGAAACGGGAGCGGGCACCGGGGAGCTGTTTTTT.

This chain joins TRBV30 and TRBJ2-6, with D unresolved. With 0 bases removed from V and 0 bases from J, the gap between germline ends came to 9 bases. Germline CDR1 and CDR2: GTSNPN and SVGIG (reference sequence). The CDR3 length is 16 residues. CDR3 sequence reads: CAWSVRSVSGANVLTF. DNA for the CDR3: TGTGCCTGGAGTGTACGGTCAGTCTCTGGGGCCAACGTCCTGACTTTC.

The chain carries TRBV6-5 and TRBJ2-7; D call uncertain. CDR3 length: 14 residues. Trimming removed 6 bases at V and 3 bases at J, with 15 bases between. The germline gives CDR1 MNHEY, CDR2 SVGAGI. The CDR3 spells CASSLSPFGYEQYF. The CDR3 DNA reads as TGTGCCAGCAGCCTAAGTCCCTTCGGCTACGAGCAGTACTTC.

This sequence joins TRBV19 and TRBJ1-6; no firm D call. The germline V gene encodes CDR1 LNHDA and CDR2 SQIVND (reference sequence). The CDR3 extends over 14 amino acids. V was cut by 2 bases and J by 6 bases, with 8 bases left in between. This CDR3 reads CASSIIGSNSPLHF. DNA for the CDR3: TGTGCCAGTAGTATAATCGGCAGTAATTCACCCCTCCACTTT.

This clone showed up just a few times. The chain joins TRBV16 to TRBJ1-1; perhaps TRBD1 as D (5 bases). The CDR3 runs to 15 residues. Trimming cost V 7 bases and J 5 bases, with 20 bases left between them. Germline CDR1 is KGHSY and CDR2 is FQNENV. The CDR3 nucleotides read TGTGCCAGCACCCCCACGAGGGGAAAAGTAACTGAAGCTTTCTTT. Amino acid sequence: CASTPTRGKVTEAFF.

This chain joins TRBV5-1 and TRBJ1-5, with a possible D match to TRBD1 (6 bases). Trimming removed 1 base from V and 2 bases from J, with 13 bases in between. The germline CDR1 and CDR2 sequences are SGHRS and YFSETQ. The CDR3 loop spans 16 amino acids. CDR3 DNA: TGCGCCAGCAGCTTGACGGGGGGCAACGGCAATCAGCCCCAGCATTTT. Residues: CASSLTGGNGNQPQHF.

The rearrangement links TRBV7-3 to TRBJ1-1; D gene uncertain. V lost 6 bases and J lost 4, with 18 bases in between. CDR1 is SGHTA and CDR2 is FQGTGA in the germline V gene. CDR3 length: 15 amino acids. CDR3 sequence reads: CASSHHPTAVTEAFF. The DNA for the CDR3 is TGTGCCAGCAGTCACCATCCCACGGCAGTCACTGAAGCTTTCTTT.

This chain uses TRBV10-3 with TRBJ2-1, with D unclear. V was pared by 0 bases and J by 3 bases, with 12 bases between. CDR3 length: 16 amino acids. CDR1 and CDR2 (germline): ENHRY, SYGVKD. The CDR3 sequence is CAISESGRSYYNEQFF. CDR3 DNA: TGTGCCATCAGTGAGTCCGGTCGGAGTTACTACAATGAGCAGTTCTTC.

This sequence joins TRBV7-2 and TRBJ1-2, with a tentative D call TRBD1 (5 bases). This CDR3 spans 14 amino acids. Trimming took 1 base from V and 8 from J, leaving 14 bases between them. Germline CDR1 and CDR2: SGHTA and FQGNSA. The CDR3 coding sequence is TGTGCCAGCAGCTTAGGAGGGGAGGGTTGGGGCTACACCTTC. It codes for CASSLGGEGWGYTF.

This clone was seen a few times. This chain uses TRBV19 with TRBJ2-7; the match to TRBD1 covers 10 bases. The V and J ends lost 4 bases and 2 bases, in that order; junction bases with no gene match: 8. There are 16 residues in the CDR3. CDR1 is LNHDA and CDR2 is SQIVND in the germline V gene (reference sequence). The DNA of the CDR3 is TGTGCCAGTAGTACCCCCAGGACAGGGGGTACCTACGAGCAGTACTTC. This gives the protein CASSTPRTGGTYEQYF.

CDR3 sequence (DNA): TGTGCCAGCAGCTTAGGGCTAGCGGGGACCTTCTACGAGCAGTACTTC. This translates into CASSLGLAGTFYEQYF. This chain uses TRBV7-9 with TRBJ2-7, with 9 positions matching TRBD2. CDR3 size: 16 residues. The junction had 7 bases not matched to a gene; V was cut back by 1 base and J by 3 bases. Germline V gene data show CDR1 as SEHNR and CDR2 as FQNEAQ (reference sequence).

This clone turned up a few times. As DNA, the CDR3 is TGTGCCAGCAGCTTCGGGGCAGCGTACTCTGGAAACACCATATATTTT. Translating gives CASSFGAAYSGNTIYF. The chain is built from TRBV7-9 and TRBJ1-3, with D perhaps TRBD1 (5 bases). There are 16 residues in the CDR3. Germline V lookup: CDR1 SEHNR, CDR2 FQNEAQ (reference sequence). Trimming took 3 bases from V and 0 from J, leaving 12 bases between them.

The chain employs TRBV20-1 and TRBJ1-1, with no clear D. The germline V and J ends were trimmed by 6 bases and 6 bases, with 11 bases remaining between them. The CDR3 runs 11 residues. CDR1 is DFQATT, CDR2 SNEGSKA, per germline (reference sequence). CDR3 protein: CSAALGPEAFF. The CDR3 DNA sequence: TGCAGTGCCGCCCTTGGCCCTGAAGCTTTCTTT.

This sequence joins TRBV7-9 and TRBJ2-1; D might be TRBD2 (5 bases). The V gene's germline CDR1 is SEHNR and CDR2 FQNEAQ (reference sequence). The CDR3 spans 15 residues. Trimming took off 4 bases at V and 2 bases at J, with 12 bases between the two ends. In DNA form, the CDR3 reads TGTGCCAGCAGCTCCCGGTACGGGGCCTACAATGAGCAGTTCTTC. Translated, it gives CASSSRYGAYNEQFF. The variable domain in full, with the rest retrieved from reference TRBV7-9 and TRBJ2-1, is DTGVSQNPRHKITKRGQNVTFRCDPISEHNRLYWYRQTLGQGPEFLTYFQNEAQLEKSRLLSDRFSAERPKGSFSTLEIQRTEQGDSAMYLCASSSRYGAYNEQFFGPGTRLTVL.

The V and J genes are TRBV30 and TRBJ2-6; no definite D call. The CDR3 length is 14 residues. V shed 1 base and J shed 4 bases, with 8 bases lying between them. CDR1 GTSNPN and CDR2 SVGIG come from the germline V gene (reference sequence). CDR3 in DNA: TGTGCCTGGAGTGGATTTTCGGGGGCCAACGTCCTGACTTTC. Protein product: CAWSGFSGANVLTF.

This clone was detected once. This chain connects TRBV10-3 to TRBJ1-4; 10 bases map to TRBD1. Looked up from germline, CDR1 is ENHRY and CDR2 is SYGVKD. CDR3 length: 15 residues. V trimming: 0 bases; J trimming: 8 bases; junction bases outside the gene matches: 3. CDR3 sequence reads: CAISESRTGGEKLFF. CDR3 DNA sequence: TGTGCCATCAGTGAGTCAAGGACAGGGGGAGAAAAACTGTTTTTT.

The chain couples TRBV9 to TRBJ2-7; 9 bases align to TRBD2. The CDR3 spans 15 residues. Germline CDR1 and CDR2: SGDLS and YYNGEE. The trim removed 0 bases at V and 3 bases at J, leaving 4 bases unmatched. The chain's CDR3 is CASSVGSSGNYEQYF. In DNA, the CDR3 is TGTGCCAGCAGCGTAGGTTCTAGCGGGAACTACGAGCAGTACTTC.

The chain combines TRBV10-3 with TRBJ2-2; 11 bases fit TRBD2. Germline values: CDR1 ENHRY, CDR2 SYGVKD. Germline trimming cut 7 bases from V and 3 bases from J; bases unmatched to any gene: 1. This CDR3 has 14 amino acids. CDR3 bases: TGTGCCATCAATAGCGGGGGGGACACCGGGGAGCTGTTTTTT. This encodes CAINSGGDTGELFF.

The V call is TRBV7-2, the J call TRBJ1-2; no definite D call. Germline values: CDR1 SGHTA, CDR2 FQGNSA. Trimming left V 5 bases short and J 7 bases short, with 23 bases between. This CDR3 is built from 16 residues. CDR3 region: CASSQQTQPSGGGYTF. The CDR3 DNA follows: TGTGCCAGCAGCCAACAGACGCAGCCGTCGGGAGGTGGCTACACCTTC.

This clone was picked up one time. V usage is TRBV7-8 and J usage is TRBJ2-2; the D is unclear. The CDR3 totals 15 residues. V shed 4 bases and J shed 2 bases, with 11 bases lying between them. Germline lookup yields CDR1 SGHVS and CDR2 FQNEAQ. The DNA of the CDR3 is TGTGCCAGCAGCTCCGGACCCGCCAACACCGGGGAGCTGTTTTTT. This sequence encodes CASSSGPANTGELFF.

The chain carries TRBV6-1 and TRBJ1-2; possibly TRBD1 for D (5 bases). Per germline, CDR1 MNHNS and CDR2 SASEGT. With 0 bases removed from V and 3 bases from J, the gap between germline ends came to 14 bases. The CDR3 covers 16 residues. Here the CDR3 reads CASSEARAVPYYGYTF. CDR3 in DNA: TGTGCCAGCAGTGAAGCCAGGGCCGTCCCTTACTATGGCTACACCTTC.

The chain recombines TRBV5-1 with TRBJ1-6, with TRBD1 as a possible D gene (5 bases). The CDR3 totals 16 residues. V lost 0 bases, J lost 0 bases, and 7 bases lay in between. Per germline, CDR1 SGHRS and CDR2 YFSETQ. CDR3 region: CASSLGGSSYNSPLHF. DNA of the CDR3: TGCGCCAGCAGCTTGGGGGGGAGCTCCTATAATTCACCCCTCCACTTT.

The gene calls are TRBV25-1 and TRBJ2-5; D might be TRBD1 (6 bases). The CDR3 sequence is 14 residues long. Trimming cost V 4 bases and J 0 bases, with 9 bases left between them. Germline CDR1 reads MGHDK; CDR2 reads SYGVNS. CDR3 coding DNA: TGTGCCAGCAGTGTAAACAGGGACCAAGAGACCCAGTACTTC. Its protein product is CASSVNRDQETQYF. Filled out from reference TRBV25-1 and TRBJ2-5, the complete variable domain reads EADIYQTPRYLVIGTGKKITLECSQTMGHDKMYWYQQDPGMELHLIHYSYGVNSTEKGDLSSESTVSRIRTEHFPLTLESARPSHTSQYLCASSVNRDQETQYFGPGTRLLVL.

The J gene is TRBJ2-7, the V gene TRBV10-1; no clear D gene. From germline, CDR1 is WNHNN and CDR2 SYGVQD (reference sequence). The CDR3 extends over 16 amino acids. The V end lost 3 bases, the J end lost 2 bases, and 17 bases lay between the germline ends. CDR3 sequence: CASSDLGLGRPYEQYF. The CDR3 DNA reads TGCGCCAGCAGTGATTTAGGTTTAGGAAGGCCCTACGAGCAGTACTTC.

V is TRBV7-8 and J is TRBJ2-2, with D hard to call. This CDR3 spans 12 amino acids. Trimming removed 5 bases from V and 7 bases from J, with 8 bases in between. CDR1 and CDR2 from the germline V gene are SGHVS and FQNEAQ. CDR3 sequence reads: CASSRYLGELFF. DNA of the CDR3: TGTGCCAGCAGCCGGTATCTCGGGGAGCTGTTTTTT.

This chain uses TRBV20-1 with TRBJ1-2; D is ambiguous. V was clipped by 3 bases and J by 4 bases, with 12 bases between them. This CDR3 is built from 13 residues. Germline V lookup: CDR1 DFQATT, CDR2 SNEGSKA (reference sequence). The CDR3 loop reads CSASPPVGYGYTF. CDR3 sequence (DNA): TGCAGTGCTAGTCCCCCGGTGGGCTATGGCTACACCTTC.

V usage is TRBV10-1 and J usage is TRBJ1-4; D is undetermined. V gave up 0 bases and J gave up 8 bases, with 10 bases separating them. The CDR3 has 14 amino acids. Germline CDR1 and CDR2: WNHNN and SYGVQD (reference sequence). The CDR3 bases are TGCGCCAGCAGTGAGTCGATCGCCTTCGAAAAACTGTTTTTT. Translating gives CASSESIAFEKLFF.